One sample yielded the 5 T cell receptor beta chains listed below, sequenced in a study of cytomegalovirus exposure and HLA in healthy donors. PCR was performed using 60 Vbeta and 13 Jbeta primers. Measured with immunoSEQ multiplex PCR; TCRdb has only the in-frame clones, and not every one. This sample yields about 190,000 clones, of which 75% to 90% are seen a single time; roughly 0.34% belongs to the top ten. Sample: PBMCs. The receptors come from a woman in her 30s in good health and CMV-seronegative.

This clone was seen a few times. This chain joins TRBV2 and TRBJ2-3, with 7 bases matching TRBD1. CDR1 and CDR2 (germline): SNHLY, FYNNEI. The V segment lost 7 bases and the J segment 2 bases; nucleotides outside the gene matches: 9. The CDR3 covers 15 residues. CDR3 DNA sequence: TGTGCCAGCAAGGGGGCTAGCAGAGCCACAGATACGCAGTATTTT. It is translated as CASKGASRATDTQYF.

The V gene is TRBV4-1, the J gene TRBJ1-4, with 9 bases matching TRBD1. Trimming removed 4 bases from V and 0 bases from J; junction bases left unmatched: 6. This CDR3 is 17 amino acids long. The germline CDR1 and CDR2 sequences are MGHRA and YSYEKL. The CDR3 protein is CASSRRQGVATNEKLFF. The CDR3 bases are TGCGCCAGCAGCCGAAGACAGGGGGTTGCAACTAATGAAAAACTGTTTTTT.

For this clone: The junction and the germline gene differ at one end; a read error may be behind it. The chain combines TRBV7-7 with TRBJ2-1, with 12 bases lining up with TRBD2. Germline assignment: CDR1 SSHAT and CDR2 FNYEAQ (reference sequence). The CDR3 has 15 residues. The CDR3 nucleotides are TGTGCTAGCAGCCCCGGACTAGCGGGGACCGATGAGCAGTTCTTC. Translated, it gives CASSPGLAGTDEQFF.

The chain links TRBV27 to TRBJ2-7; 8 bases map to TRBD1. Germline V gene lookup returns CDR1 MNHEY and CDR2 SMNVEV (reference sequence). The CDR3 has 16 amino acids. With V trimmed by 5 bases and J by 2 bases, 11 bases remained unmatched. The CDR3 sequence is CASSAYPTGDTYEQYF. The CDR3 bases are TGTGCCAGCAGTGCTTACCCGACAGGGGATACCTACGAGCAGTACTTC.

The genes are TRBV7-9 and TRBJ2-5; 11 positions agree with TRBD2. J was trimmed by 5 bases and V by 5 bases; bases with no gene match: 7. Germline CDR1 SEHNR, CDR2 FQNEAQ (reference sequence). The CDR3 is 15 amino acids. The CDR3 coding sequence is TGTGCCAGCAGCCACACCTGGACTAGCGGGGAGACCCAGTACTTC. Translated: CASSHTWTSGETQYF.